The 5 T cell receptor beta chains reported below all come from one sample, sequenced in a study of chemoradiotherapy in HPV16-positive cancers. Using immunoSEQ multiplex PCR, the repertoire was profiled, and TCRdb retains in-frame clones only, with some absent. The sample consists of about 66,000 clones, 88% of them appearing once. The source material was blood, sampled from a patient who underwent chemoradiotherapy. The receptors come from a human donor with HPV-associated anogenital cancer.

The J gene is TRBJ2-2, the V gene TRBV10-3, with 12 nucleotides matching TRBD2. CDR3 length equals 19 residues. The V segment lost 2 bases and the J segment 0 bases; nucleotides outside the gene matches: 7. The V gene's germline CDR1 is ENHRY and CDR2 SYGVKD. CDR3 loop: CAISEPWTSGVSNTGELFF. DNA of the CDR3: TGTGCCATCAGTGAGCCATGGACTAGCGGGGTTTCGAACACCGGGGAGCTGTTTTTT.

The chain employs TRBV2 and TRBJ1-5; no reliable D call. In germline, CDR1 is SNHLY, CDR2 FYNNEI. The CDR3 contains 12 residues. With 3 bases removed from V and 2 bases from J, the gap between germline ends came to 2 bases. CDR3: CASSDGNQPQHF. CDR3 nucleotides: TGTGCCAGCAGTGACGGCAATCAGCCCCAGCATTTT.

The chain is built from TRBV27 and TRBJ2-2; TRBD1 aligns across 9 bases. The CDR3 is 14 amino acids. V lost 8 bases and J lost 4; bases outside the gene matches: 5. Germline assignment: CDR1 MNHEY and CDR2 SMNVEV (reference sequence). For the CDR3, the DNA is TGTGCCAGCGCCTGGGACAGGGTCACCGGGGAGCTGTTTTTT. Amino acid sequence: CASAWDRVTGELFF.

The chain has TRBV27 and TRBJ1-6; weak D call: TRBD1 (5 bases). CDR1 is MNHEY and CDR2 is SMNVEV in the germline V gene (reference sequence). This CDR3 is built from 16 residues. V was shortened by 6 bases and J by 0 bases, with 12 bases between the two germline ends. For the CDR3, the DNA is TGTGCCAGCAGCGAGAGGGGAAGCTCCTATAATTCACCCCTCCACTTT. It is translated as CASSERGSSYNSPLHF.

The chain is built from TRBV5-1 and TRBJ2-7; D ambiguous. The germline V and J ends were trimmed by 0 bases and 9 bases, with 13 bases remaining between them. CDR1 and CDR2 (germline): SGHRS, YFSETQ. The CDR3 extends over 13 amino acids. This CDR3 is CASSLDPSGAQYF. The CDR3 DNA is TGCGCCAGCAGCTTGGACCCATCCGGAGCGCAGTACTTC. Filled out from reference TRBV5-1 and TRBJ2-7, the complete variable domain reads KAGVTQTPRYLIKTRGQQVTLSCSPISGHRSVSWYQQTPGQGLQFLFEYFSETQRNKGNFPGRFSGRQFSNSRSEMNVSTLELGDSALYLCASSLDPSGAQYFGPGTRLTVT.